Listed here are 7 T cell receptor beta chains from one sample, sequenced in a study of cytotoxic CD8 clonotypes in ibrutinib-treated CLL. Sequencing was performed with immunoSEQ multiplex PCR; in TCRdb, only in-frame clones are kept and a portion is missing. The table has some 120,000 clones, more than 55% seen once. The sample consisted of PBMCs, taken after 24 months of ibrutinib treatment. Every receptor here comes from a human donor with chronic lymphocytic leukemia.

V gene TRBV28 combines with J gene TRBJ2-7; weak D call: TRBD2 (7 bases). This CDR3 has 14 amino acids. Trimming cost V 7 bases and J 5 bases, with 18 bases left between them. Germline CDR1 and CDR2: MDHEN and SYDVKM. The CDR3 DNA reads TGTGCCAGCACCGGAGGGGCGGGGGCGCACGAGCAGTACTTC. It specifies CASTGGAGAHEQYF. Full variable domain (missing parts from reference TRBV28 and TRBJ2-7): DVKVTQSSRYLVKRTGEKVFLECVQDMDHENMFWYRQDPGLGLRLIYFSYDVKMKEKGDIPEGYSVSREKKERFSLILESASTNQTSMYLCASTGGAGAHEQYFGPGTRLTVT.

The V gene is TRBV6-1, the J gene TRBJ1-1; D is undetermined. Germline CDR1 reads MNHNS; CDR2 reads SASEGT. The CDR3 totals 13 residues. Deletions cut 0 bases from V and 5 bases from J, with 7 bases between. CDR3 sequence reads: CASSEALRTEAFF. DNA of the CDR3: TGTGCCAGCAGTGAAGCGCTCAGGACTGAAGCTTTCTTT.

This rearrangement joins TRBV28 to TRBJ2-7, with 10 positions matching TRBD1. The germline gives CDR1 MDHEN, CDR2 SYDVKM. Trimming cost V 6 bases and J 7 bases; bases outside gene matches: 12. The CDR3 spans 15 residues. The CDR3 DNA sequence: TGTGCCAGCAGCCTAAGGCCGGGACAGGGGACAGAGCAGTACTTC. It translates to CASSLRPGQGTEQYF.

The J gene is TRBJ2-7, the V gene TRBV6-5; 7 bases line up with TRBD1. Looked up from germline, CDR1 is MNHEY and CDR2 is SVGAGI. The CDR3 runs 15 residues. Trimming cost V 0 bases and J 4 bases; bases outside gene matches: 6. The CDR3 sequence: CASSYSTGPEYEQYF. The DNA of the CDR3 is TGTGCCAGCAGTTACTCGACAGGGCCCGAGTACGAGCAGTACTTC.

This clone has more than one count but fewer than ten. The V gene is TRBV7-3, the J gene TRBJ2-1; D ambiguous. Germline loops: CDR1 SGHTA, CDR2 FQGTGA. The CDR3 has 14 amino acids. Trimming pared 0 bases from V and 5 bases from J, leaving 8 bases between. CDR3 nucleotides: TGTGCCAGCAGCTTAACGTGGGCTAACAATGAGCAGTTCTTC. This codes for CASSLTWANNEQFF.

The CDR3: CASSLSPGQRIQKLFF. DNA of the CDR3: TGCGCCAGCAGCTTGAGTCCGGGACAGAGGATCCAAAAACTGTTTTTT. V gene TRBV5-1 combines with J gene TRBJ1-4, with 7 bases lining up with TRBD1. Germline CDR1 is SGHRS and CDR2 is YFSETQ. The V segment lost 1 base and the J segment 9 bases; nucleotides outside the gene matches: 12. The CDR3 length is 16 residues.

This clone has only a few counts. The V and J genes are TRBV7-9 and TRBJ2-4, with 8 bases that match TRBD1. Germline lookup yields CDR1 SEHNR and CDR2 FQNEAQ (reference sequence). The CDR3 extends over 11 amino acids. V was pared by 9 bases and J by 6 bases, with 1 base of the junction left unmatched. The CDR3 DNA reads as TGTGCCAGTGGACAGGGAAACATTCAGTACTTC. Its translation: CASGQGNIQYF.